Presented here are 13 T cell receptor beta chains from one specimen sequenced in a study of blood T cell repertoires in COVID-19. Repertoires were generated with immunoSEQ multiplex PCR, while TCRdb's copy carries only in-frame clones and drops some. Of 65,000 to 70,000 clones detected, 79% appear once; the ten largest clones hold 5.5% to 7%. The specimen sequenced was peripheral blood. All receptors derive from an older woman with acute or convalescent COVID-19.

This clone was observed many times. The chain couples TRBV9 to TRBJ2-1; 10 nucleotides match TRBD2. V lost 3 bases and J lost 4; bases outside the gene matches: 7. Germline values: CDR1 SGDLS, CDR2 YYNGEE. The CDR3 has 16 amino acids. Written as DNA, the CDR3 is TGTGCCAGCAGCGGTCTAACTAGCGGGGCTTACAATGAGCAGTTCTTC. Protein: CASSGLTSGAYNEQFF.

The genes are TRBV6-2 or TRBV6-3 and TRBJ2-5; TRBD2 aligns across 8 bases. The junction had 15 bases not matched to a gene; V was cut back by 5 bases and J by 4 bases. Germline V gene lookup returns CDR1 MNHEY and CDR2 SVGEGT. This CDR3 has 17 amino acids. The CDR3 spells CASSPPGTGGLRETQYF. Here the CDR3 DNA reads TGTGCCAGCAGTCCCCCGGGAACGGGGGGGCTCAGAGAGACCCAGTACTTC.

The CDR3 region is CASSGPREAFF. DNA for the CDR3: TGTGCCAGCTCAGGGCCTCGTGAAGCTTTCTTT. The rearrangement uses TRBV6-5 and TRBJ1-1; D is possibly TRBD1 (5 bases). V was clipped by 8 bases and J by 7 bases, with 11 bases between them. CDR3 length: 11 residues. CDR1 and CDR2 (germline): MNHEY, SVGAGI.

The chain is built from TRBV6-5 and TRBJ1-2; 7 bases line up with TRBD1. CDR3 size: 13 residues. The germline V gene has CDR1 MNHEY and CDR2 SVGAGI. The J segment lost 2 bases and the V segment lost 6 bases, leaving 3 bases of the junction unmatched. The CDR3 protein is CASRLQGNYGYTF. The CDR3 DNA follows: TGTGCCAGCAGACTACAGGGGAACTATGGCTACACCTTC.

This chain joins TRBV9 and TRBJ2-2, with a tentative D call TRBD1 (6 bases). The V end was cut by 3 bases, the J end by 5 bases, with 20 bases between. The CDR3 totals 17 residues. The V gene's germline CDR1 is SGDLS and CDR2 YYNGEE. This CDR3 reads CASSADDWGPGTGELFF. The CDR3 bases are TGTGCCAGCAGCGCCGACGATTGGGGGCCCGGGACCGGGGAGCTGTTTTTT.

The rearrangement links TRBV30 to TRBJ2-7; a possible D gene is TRBD2 (6 bases). The V gene lost 1 base and the J gene lost 1 base, with 14 bases spanning the gap. Germline values: CDR1 GTSNPN, CDR2 SVGIG (reference sequence). The CDR3 has 15 amino acids. In nucleotides, the CDR3 is TGTGCCTGGAGTGAGATAGGGCGGGGTTCCTACGAGCAGTACTTC. Protein sequence: CAWSEIGRGSYEQYF.

The gene calls are TRBV6-5 and TRBJ1-4; 9 bases match TRBD1. V shed 8 bases and J 8 bases; nucleotides not matched to a gene: 9. This CDR3 has 14 residues. Germline-derived CDR1 and CDR2 are MNHEY and SVGAGI. The CDR3 sequence: CASSLDRGREKLFF. For the CDR3, the DNA is TGTGCCAGCTCCCTGGACAGGGGACGGGAAAAACTGTTTTTT.

The V gene is TRBV15, the J gene TRBJ1-5; 12 bases fit TRBD1. Per germline, CDR1 LNHNV and CDR2 YYDKDF (reference sequence). After removal of 0 bases from V and 9 bases from J, the junction contained 12 bases not matched to a gene. The CDR3 runs to 18 residues. This CDR3 reads CATSRDSHGTGGVWPQHF. CDR3 nucleotides: TGTGCCACCAGCAGAGATTCTCACGGGACAGGGGGCGTCTGGCCCCAGCATTTT.

The chain links TRBV6-6 to TRBJ2-7, with 9 bases fitting TRBD1. The V gene end was trimmed by 5 bases and the J gene end by 6 bases; junction bases not matched to a gene: 17. Germline CDR1 reads MNHNY; CDR2 reads SVGAGI (reference sequence). This CDR3 is built from 17 residues. Here the CDR3 DNA reads TGTGCCAGCAGTCCGATTGGGCGGGGGACAGGGACGATCGAGCAGTACTTC. Its translation: CASSPIGRGTGTIEQYF.

J is TRBJ2-7 and V is TRBV11-2; 8 nucleotides match TRBD2. The V gene end was trimmed by 2 bases and the J gene end by 5 bases; junction bases not matched to a gene: 8. Germline V gene sequence: CDR1 SGHAT, CDR2 FQNNGV. The CDR3 sequence is 15 residues long. CDR3 nucleotide sequence: TGTGCCAGCAGCTTAACGGCGGGGGGCGCCCACGAGCAGTACTTC. Amino acids: CASSLTAGGAHEQYF.

This chain joins TRBV2 and TRBJ2-3; D call uncertain. V was pared by 6 bases and J by 2 bases, with 15 bases between. The germline V gene has CDR1 SNHLY and CDR2 FYNNEI. The CDR3 length is 15 residues. The CDR3 bases are TGTGCCAGCAGAGTACAGACAACCTCCACAGATACGCAGTATTTT. As protein: CASRVQTTSTDTQYF.

The rearrangement links TRBV18 to TRBJ2-1, with 9 bases aligning to TRBD2. Trimming cost V 3 bases and J 2 bases; bases outside gene matches: 5. This CDR3 has 16 amino acids. Germline lookup yields CDR1 KGHSH and CDR2 LQKENI. The CDR3 region is CASSPSQRGAYNEQFF. CDR3 nucleotide sequence: TGTGCCAGCTCACCCTCTCAGCGGGGGGCCTACAATGAGCAGTTCTTC.

The V and J genes are TRBV7-3 and TRBJ2-5, with no clear D. Germline CDR1 is SGHTA and CDR2 is FQGTGA. CDR3 length: 13 residues. Deletions cut 8 bases from V and 5 bases from J, with 15 bases between. The DNA for the CDR3 is TGTGCCAGCGGTCCTTCAGCCGGGGAGACCCAGTACTTC. It yields the protein CASGPSAGETQYF.